In its sample, the clone carrying this T cell receptor beta chain was seen once. Authors' methods: Estimation of nucleated cell counts relied on the amplification of reference gene primers. Produced via immunoSEQ multiplex PCR; TCRdb's table is partial and in-frame only. V and J calls and clone size come straight from that table; D and trimming were deduced from the DNA. The data hold about 250,000 clones, with around four fifths observed a single time. The sample originates from a study of blood T cell repertoires in COVID-19. Study in general: Specimens from acute and convalescent COVID-19 originated in the United States, Italy and Spain. T cells, B-cell-depleted T cells, or PBMCs provided the cDNA or gDNA that served as material.

There are 17 residues in the CDR3. V lost 0 bases, J lost 1 base, and 15 bases lay in between. CDR1 is SGHRS and CDR2 is YFSETQ in the germline V gene. Input material: peripheral blood. This chain joins TRBV5-1 and TRBJ2-3; D perhaps matches TRBD1 (6 bases). The sequence was obtained from a woman aged 55-70 years with active or convalescent COVID-19. The CDR3 sequence is CASSLAVQGSGTDTQYF. In DNA form, the CDR3 reads TGCGCCAGCAGCTTGGCAGTTCAGGGGTCCGGCACAGATACGCAGTATTTT.